This passage covers 19 T cell receptor beta chains from one sample sequenced in a study of monozygotic twins with cystic fibrosis. The repertoire was sequenced with immunoSEQ multiplex PCR; TCRdb's copy has only in-frame clones and lacks some. The sample lists approximately 34,000 clones, approximately 84% occurring once. The specimen was blood. These receptor sequences come from a girl aged 2-10 years with cystic fibrosis.

V and J are TRBV5-4 and TRBJ1-2; TRBD1 aligns across 7 bases. Germline V gene lookup returns CDR1 SGHNT and CDR2 YYREEE (reference sequence). The V segment lost 4 bases and the J segment 5 bases; nucleotides outside the gene matches: 8. The CDR3 totals 14 residues. This CDR3 is CASSPGQLRYGYTF. CDR3 sequence (DNA): TGTGCCAGCAGCCCGGGACAGTTGCGGTATGGCTACACCTTC.

The genes are TRBV30 and TRBJ2-1; 7 bases line up with TRBD2. The CDR3 length is 17 residues. Trimming cost V 3 bases and J 4 bases; bases outside gene matches: 15. Germline CDR1 reads GTSNPN; CDR2 reads SVGIG (reference sequence). CDR3 in amino acids: CAWSIGRLADTYNEQFF. CDR3 nucleotides: TGTGCCTGGAGCATTGGTCGGCTAGCGGATACTTACAATGAGCAGTTCTTC.

This rearrangement joins TRBV4-2 to TRBJ1-3; the D is unclear. The germline V gene encodes CDR1 LGHNA and CDR2 YNFKEQ. V was shortened by 1 base and J by 2 bases, with 21 bases between the two germline ends. The CDR3 is made up of 19 amino acids. CDR3 bases: TGTGCCAGCAGCCAAGTTAGTGGTTGGAGCAGAAGCCCTGGAAACACCATATATTTT. Amino acids: CASSQVSGWSRSPGNTIYF.

This CDR3 reads CASSFSGGASDTQYF. Written as DNA, the CDR3 is TGTGCCAGCAGCTTCAGCGGGGGGGCCTCCGATACGCAGTATTTT. This chain uses TRBV7-6 with TRBJ2-3; 10 nucleotides align to TRBD2. Per germline, CDR1 SGHVS and CDR2 FNYEAQ. V was clipped by 3 bases and J by 6 bases; unmatched bases: 6. The CDR3 totals 15 residues.

J is TRBJ2-5 and V is TRBV13; no reliable D call. The CDR3 extends over 11 amino acids. Trimming removed 2 bases at V and 3 bases at J, with 1 base between. CDR1 is PRHDT, CDR2 FYEKMQ, per germline (reference sequence). CDR3 nucleotide sequence: TGTGCCAGCAGCTTAAAAGAGACCCAGTACTTC. Amino acid sequence: CASSLKETQYF. Drawing the rest from reference TRBV13 and TRBJ2-5, the complete variable domain is AAGVIQSPRHLIKEKRETATLKCYPIPRHDTVYWYQQGPGQDPQFLISFYEKMQSDKGSIPDRFSAQQFSDYHSELNMSSLELGDSALYFCASSLKETQYFGPGTRLLVL.

The CDR3 region is CASSRGGYTF. The DNA for the CDR3 is TGTGCCAGCAGCCGAGGTGGCTACACCTTC. The J gene is TRBJ1-2, the V gene TRBV7-3; no clear D gene. CDR3 length: 10 residues. V dropped 5 bases and J dropped 7 bases, with 5 bases sitting between them. Germline CDR1 and CDR2: SGHTA and FQGTGA.

The V call is TRBV13, the J call TRBJ2-7; no clear D. The CDR3 length is 14 residues. V was clipped by 2 bases and J by 5 bases, with 13 bases between them. From germline, CDR1 is PRHDT and CDR2 FYEKMQ (reference sequence). CDR3 nucleotide sequence: TGTGCCAGCAGCTTACCAGGTGGAGACGACGAGCAGTACTTC. Translating gives CASSLPGGDDEQYF.

The chain combines TRBV4-2 with TRBJ1-2, with D perhaps matching TRBD1 (6 bases). V dropped 0 bases and J dropped 5 bases, with 13 bases sitting between them. CDR3 length: 15 residues. From germline, CDR1 is LGHNA and CDR2 YNFKEQ. CDR3 sequence reads: CASSQETFTGYGYTF. The CDR3 bases are TGTGCCAGCAGCCAAGAAACTTTCACAGGGTATGGCTACACCTTC.

This chain connects TRBV5-6 to TRBJ2-5; D is possibly TRBD1 (7 bases). Trimming took off 1 base at V and 2 bases at J, with 24 bases between the two ends. There are 19 residues in the CDR3. Germline V gene sequence: CDR1 SGHDT, CDR2 YYEEEE. The CDR3 nucleotides read TGTGCCAGCAGCTTGCGACTAGAGACCCTTCCCAGGGGGCAAGAGACCCAGTACTTC. Its translation: CASSLRLETLPRGQETQYF.

This chain links TRBV2 with TRBJ1-3; TRBD1 might be the D (6 bases). Trimming shortened V by 9 bases and J by 2 bases, and 23 bases separated the two germline ends. CDR1 and CDR2 (germline): SNHLY, FYNNEI. The CDR3 has 17 amino acids. CDR3 coding DNA: TGTGCCAGAGGGGTAGGGACTCCCAGGGGCACTGGAAACACCATATATTTT. It yields the protein CARGVGTPRGTGNTIYF. The complete variable domain, with remaining parts taken from reference TRBV2 and TRBJ1-3, reads EPEVTQTPSHQVTQMGQEVILRCVPISNHLYFYWYRQILGQKVEFLVSFYNNEISEKSEIFDDQFSVERPDGSNFTLKIRSTKLEDSAMYFCARGVGTPRGTGNTIYFGEGSWLTVV.

The chain is built from TRBV14 and TRBJ1-6; D might be TRBD1 (6 bases). Trimming removed 0 bases from V and 7 bases from J, with 10 bases in between. The CDR3 has 15 amino acids. Looked up from germline, CDR1 is SGHDN and CDR2 is FVKESK. The CDR3 nucleotides are TGTGCCAGCAGCCAAGAGGGACACGGGAATTCACCCCTCCACTTT. Its translation is CASSQEGHGNSPLHF.

The table lists this clone with a few counts. The gene calls are TRBV9 and TRBJ1-1; D ambiguous. V dropped 2 bases and J dropped 4 bases, with 18 bases sitting between them. The CDR3 consists of 16 residues. CDR1 and CDR2 from the germline V gene are SGDLS and YYNGEE. The CDR3 nucleotides are TGTGCCAGCAGCGTCATAGGGAGCCACATAGCCACTGAAGCTTTCTTT. Protein: CASSVIGSHIATEAFF. The complete variable domain, with remaining parts taken from reference TRBV9 and TRBJ1-1, reads DSGVTQTPKHLITATGQRVTLRCSPRSGDLSVYWYQQSLDQGLQFLIQYYNGEERAKGNILERFSAQQFPDLHSELNLSSLELGDSALYFCASSVIGSHIATEAFFGQGTRLTVV.

The chain is built from TRBV9 and TRBJ2-3; 14 bases fit TRBD2. This CDR3 comprises 18 residues. Looked up from germline, CDR1 is SGDLS and CDR2 is YYNGEE. V lost 4 bases and J lost 0; bases outside the gene matches: 7. In DNA form, the CDR3 reads TGTGCCAGCAGCTCCGGGACTAGCGGGGGCTTTAGCACAGATACGCAGTATTTT. It encodes CASSSGTSGGFSTDTQYF. Using reference TRBV9 and TRBJ2-3 for the parts outside the CDR3, the full variable domain is DSGVTQTPKHLITATGQRVTLRCSPRSGDLSVYWYQQSLDQGLQFLIQYYNGEERAKGNILERFSAQQFPDLHSELNLSSLELGDSALYFCASSSGTSGGFSTDTQYFGPGTRLTVL.

This sequence joins TRBV4-1 and TRBJ2-4; weak D call: TRBD2 (5 bases). The V end was cut by 0 bases, the J end by 0 bases, with 12 bases between. The CDR3 is 17 amino acids. Germline V lookup: CDR1 MGHRA, CDR2 YSYEKL. The CDR3 DNA sequence: TGCGCCAGCAGCCAAGATGGAGGTCCCCTAGCCAAAAACATTCAGTACTTC. Residues: CASSQDGGPLAKNIQYF.

V and J are TRBV4-1 and TRBJ2-2; D ambiguous. The length of the CDR3 is 12 residues. Germline V gives CDR1 MGHRA, CDR2 YSYEKL. Trimming removed 3 bases at V and 5 bases at J, with 4 bases between. The CDR3 loop is CASSQGTGELFF. The CDR3 nucleotides are TGCGCCAGCAGCCAGGGGACCGGGGAGCTGTTTTTT.

The chain links TRBV9 to TRBJ2-1; D tentatively fits TRBD1 or TRBD2 (6 bases each). Germline loops: CDR1 SGDLS, CDR2 YYNGEE. This CDR3 is built from 19 residues. With 0 bases removed from V and 4 bases from J, the gap between germline ends came to 23 bases. CDR3 in amino acids: CASSVAERGRSRDYNEQFF. The CDR3 bases are TGTGCCAGCAGCGTAGCAGAGAGGGGGAGGAGCAGGGATTACAATGAGCAGTTCTTC.

This clone was counted once. V and J are TRBV11-2 and TRBJ2-5, with a weak D call TRBD2 (5 bases). Trimming took 3 bases from V and 0 from J, leaving 8 bases between them. Per germline, CDR1 SGHAT and CDR2 FQNNGV. This CDR3 is 14 amino acids long. The CDR3 reads CASSFLDYQETQYF. CDR3 nucleotide sequence: TGTGCCAGCAGCTTCCTGGACTACCAAGAGACCCAGTACTTC.

This clone was detected only once. V and J are TRBV7-7 and TRBJ1-5; D gene uncertain. Trimming took off 1 base at V and 7 bases at J, with 14 bases between the two ends. This CDR3 has 15 amino acids. Germline assignment: CDR1 SSHAT and CDR2 FNYEAQ (reference sequence). This CDR3 is CASSLDGGPGQPQHF. DNA of the CDR3: TGTGCCAGCAGCTTAGATGGAGGTCCGGGACAGCCCCAGCATTTT.

The chain uses TRBV2 and TRBJ1-5; tentative D call: TRBD1 (6 bases). CDR1 and CDR2 from the germline V gene are SNHLY and FYNNEI. Trimming took off 3 bases at V and 7 bases at J, with 13 bases between the two ends. The length of the CDR3 is 14 residues. The CDR3 DNA is TGTGCCAGCAGTGACCAGGGGCCGCGGCAGCCCCAGCATTTT. Amino acids: CASSDQGPRQPQHF.